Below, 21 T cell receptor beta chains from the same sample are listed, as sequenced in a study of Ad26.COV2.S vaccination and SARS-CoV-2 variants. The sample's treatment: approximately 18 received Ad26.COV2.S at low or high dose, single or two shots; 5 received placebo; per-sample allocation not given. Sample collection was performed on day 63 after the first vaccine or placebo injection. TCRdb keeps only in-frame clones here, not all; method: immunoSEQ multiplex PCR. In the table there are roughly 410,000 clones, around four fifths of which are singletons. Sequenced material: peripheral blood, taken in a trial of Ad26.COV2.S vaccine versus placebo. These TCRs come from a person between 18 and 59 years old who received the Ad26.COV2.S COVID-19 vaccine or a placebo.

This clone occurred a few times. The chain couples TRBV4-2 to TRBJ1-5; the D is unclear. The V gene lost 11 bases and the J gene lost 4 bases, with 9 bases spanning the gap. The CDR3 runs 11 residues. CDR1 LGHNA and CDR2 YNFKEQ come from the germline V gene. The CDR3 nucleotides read TGTGCCTCCGAAAAGAATCAGCCCCAGCATTTT. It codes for CASEKNQPQHF.

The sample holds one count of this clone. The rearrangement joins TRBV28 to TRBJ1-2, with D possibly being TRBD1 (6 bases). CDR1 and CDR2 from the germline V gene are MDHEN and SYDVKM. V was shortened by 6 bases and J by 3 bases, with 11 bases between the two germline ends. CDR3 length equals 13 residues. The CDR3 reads CASRPGGHYGYTF. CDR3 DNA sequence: TGTGCCAGCAGACCCGGGGGGCACTATGGCTACACCTTC.

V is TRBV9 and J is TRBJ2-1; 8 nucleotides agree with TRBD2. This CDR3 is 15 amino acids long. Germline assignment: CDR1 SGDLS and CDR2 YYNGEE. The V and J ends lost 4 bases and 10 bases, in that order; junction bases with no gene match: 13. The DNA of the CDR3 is TGTGCCAGCAGCCCCTCCGGGGGGGCGGATCGGGAGCAGTTCTTC. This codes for CASSPSGGADREQFF.

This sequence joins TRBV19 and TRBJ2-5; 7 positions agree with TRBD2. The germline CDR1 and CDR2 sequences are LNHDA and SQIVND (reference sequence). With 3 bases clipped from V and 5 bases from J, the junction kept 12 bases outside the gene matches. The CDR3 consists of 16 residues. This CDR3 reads CASSMNRGRGGETQYF. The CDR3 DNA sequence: TGTGCCAGTAGTATGAATCGTGGGAGGGGCGGGGAGACCCAGTACTTC. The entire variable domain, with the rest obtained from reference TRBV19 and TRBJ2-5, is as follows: DGGITQSPKYLFRKEGQNVTLSCEQNLNHDAMYWYRQDPGQGLRLIYYSQIVNDFQKGDIAEGYSVSREKKESFPLTVTSAQKNPTAFYLCASSMNRGRGGETQYFGPGTRLLVL.

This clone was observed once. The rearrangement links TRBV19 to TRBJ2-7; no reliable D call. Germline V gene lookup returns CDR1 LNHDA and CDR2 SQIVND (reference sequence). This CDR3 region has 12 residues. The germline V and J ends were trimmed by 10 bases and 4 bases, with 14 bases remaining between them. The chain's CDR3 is CATSHGQYEQYF. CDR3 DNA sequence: TGTGCCACCAGTCACGGGCAGTACGAGCAGTACTTC. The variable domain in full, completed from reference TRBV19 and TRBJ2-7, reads DGGITQSPKYLFRKEGQNVTLSCEQNLNHDAMYWYRQDPGQGLRLIYYSQIVNDFQKGDIAEGYSVSREKKESFPLTVTSAQKNPTAFYLCATSHGQYEQYFGPGTRLTVT.

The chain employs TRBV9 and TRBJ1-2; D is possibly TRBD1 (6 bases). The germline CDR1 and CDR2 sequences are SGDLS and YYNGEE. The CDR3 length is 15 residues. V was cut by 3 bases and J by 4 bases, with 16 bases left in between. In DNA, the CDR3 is TGTGCCAGCAGCGCGGCTGACAGGAGCTTCTATGGCTACACCTTC. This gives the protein CASSAADRSFYGYTF. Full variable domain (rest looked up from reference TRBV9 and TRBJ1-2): DSGVTQTPKHLITATGQRVTLRCSPRSGDLSVYWYQQSLDQGLQFLIQYYNGEERAKGNILERFSAQQFPDLHSELNLSSLELGDSALYFCASSAADRSFYGYTFGSGTRLTVV.

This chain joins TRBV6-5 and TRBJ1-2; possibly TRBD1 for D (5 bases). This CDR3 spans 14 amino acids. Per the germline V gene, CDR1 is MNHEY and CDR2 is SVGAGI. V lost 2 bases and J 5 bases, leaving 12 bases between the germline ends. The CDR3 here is CASSYGGPFYGYTF. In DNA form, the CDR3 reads TGTGCCAGCAGTTACGGGGGACCGTTTTATGGCTACACCTTC.

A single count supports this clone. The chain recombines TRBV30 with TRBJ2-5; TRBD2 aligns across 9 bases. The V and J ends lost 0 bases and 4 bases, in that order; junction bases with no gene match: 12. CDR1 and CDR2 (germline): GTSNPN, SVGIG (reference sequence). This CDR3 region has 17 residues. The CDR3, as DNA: TGTGCCTGGAGTGTACGACGAGCGGGAGGAGTGTTAGAGACCCAGTACTTC. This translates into CAWSVRRAGGVLETQYF.

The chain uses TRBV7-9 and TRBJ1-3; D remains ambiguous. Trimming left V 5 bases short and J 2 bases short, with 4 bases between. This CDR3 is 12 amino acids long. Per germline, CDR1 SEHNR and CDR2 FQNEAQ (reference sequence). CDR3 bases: TGTGCCAGCAGCCCACCTGGAAACACCATATATTTT. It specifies CASSPPGNTIYF.

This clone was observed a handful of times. This CDR3 is CAWSVLGWELFF. The DNA for the CDR3 is TGTGCCTGGAGTGTACTCGGGTGGGAGCTGTTTTTT. This chain uses TRBV30 with TRBJ2-2; no clear D gene. This CDR3 has 12 amino acids. Trimming removed 0 bases at V and 9 bases at J, with 8 bases between. Germline V CDR1 and CDR2: GTSNPN, SVGIG (reference sequence).

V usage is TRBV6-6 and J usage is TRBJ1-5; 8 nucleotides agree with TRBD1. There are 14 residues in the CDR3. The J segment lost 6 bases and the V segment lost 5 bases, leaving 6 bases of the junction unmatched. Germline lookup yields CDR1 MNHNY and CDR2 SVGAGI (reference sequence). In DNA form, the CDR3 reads TGTGCCAGCAGTGTGACAGGGGTAGGTCAGCCCCAGCATTTT. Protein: CASSVTGVGQPQHF.

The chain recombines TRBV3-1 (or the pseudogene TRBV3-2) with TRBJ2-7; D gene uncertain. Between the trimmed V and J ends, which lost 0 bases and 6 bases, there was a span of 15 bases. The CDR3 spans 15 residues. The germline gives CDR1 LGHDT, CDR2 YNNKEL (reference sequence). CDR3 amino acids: CASSQDSPWAGEQYF. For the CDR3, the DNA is TGTGCCAGCAGCCAAGATTCCCCCTGGGCAGGCGAGCAGTACTTC.

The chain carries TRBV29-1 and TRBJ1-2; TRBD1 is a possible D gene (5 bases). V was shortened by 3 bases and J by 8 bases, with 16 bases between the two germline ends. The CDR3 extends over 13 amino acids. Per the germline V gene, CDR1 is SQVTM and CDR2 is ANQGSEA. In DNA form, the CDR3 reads TGCAGCGTTGAGGAGCAGGGAGCTAGCGGCTACACCTTC. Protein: CSVEEQGASGYTF. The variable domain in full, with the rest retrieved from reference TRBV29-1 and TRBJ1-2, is SAVISQKPSRDICQRGTSLTIQCQVDSQVTMMFWYRQQPGQSLTLIATANQGSEATYESGFVIDKFPISRPNLTFSTLTVSNMSPEDSSIYLCSVEEQGASGYTFGSGTRLTVV.

CDR3 DNA sequence: TGTGCCAGCAGCCTCGGGTTTTCCTACGAGCAGTACTTC. Its protein is CASSLGFSYEQYF. V usage is TRBV5-4 and J usage is TRBJ2-7; D unclear. The CDR3 runs 13 residues. CDR1 is SGHNT, CDR2 YYREEE, per germline (reference sequence). V was pared by 4 bases and J by 1 base, with 9 bases between.

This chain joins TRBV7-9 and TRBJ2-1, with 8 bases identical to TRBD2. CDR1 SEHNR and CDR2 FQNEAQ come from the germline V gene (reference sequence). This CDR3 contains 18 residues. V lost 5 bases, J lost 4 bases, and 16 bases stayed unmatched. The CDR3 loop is CASSPLAGVGTRYNEQFF. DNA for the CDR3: TGTGCCAGCAGCCCGTTGGCCGGAGTCGGGACTAGATACAATGAGCAGTTCTTC.

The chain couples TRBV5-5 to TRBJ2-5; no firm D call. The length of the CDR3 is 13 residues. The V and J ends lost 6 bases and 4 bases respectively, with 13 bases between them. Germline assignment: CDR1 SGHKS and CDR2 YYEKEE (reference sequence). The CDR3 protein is CASILAGGETQYF. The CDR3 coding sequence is TGTGCCAGCATCCTCGCAGGTGGAGAGACCCAGTACTTC.

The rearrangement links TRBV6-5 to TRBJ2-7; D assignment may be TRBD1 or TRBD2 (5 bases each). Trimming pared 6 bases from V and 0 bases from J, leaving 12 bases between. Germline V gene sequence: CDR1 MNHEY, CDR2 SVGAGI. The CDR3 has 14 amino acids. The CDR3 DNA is TGTGCCAGCAGGAAAAGGGACGGCTCCTACGAGCAGTACTTC. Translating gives CASRKRDGSYEQYF.

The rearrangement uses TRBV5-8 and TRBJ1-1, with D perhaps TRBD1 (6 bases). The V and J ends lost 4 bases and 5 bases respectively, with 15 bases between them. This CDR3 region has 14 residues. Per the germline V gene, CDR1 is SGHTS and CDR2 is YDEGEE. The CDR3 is CASSPQGGRTEAFF. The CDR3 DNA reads TGTGCCAGCAGCCCGCAAGGGGGGAGGACTGAAGCTTTCTTT. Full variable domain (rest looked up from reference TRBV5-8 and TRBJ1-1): EAGVTQSPTHLIKTRGQQATLRCSPISGHTSVYWYQQALGLGLQFLLWYDEGEERNRGNFPPRFSGRQFPNYSSELNVNALELEDSALYLCASSPQGGRTEAFFGQGTRLTVV.

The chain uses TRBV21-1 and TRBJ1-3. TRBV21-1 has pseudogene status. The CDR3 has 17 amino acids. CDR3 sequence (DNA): TGTGCCAGCAGCAATAGCGAACTGCGAGGCCCTGGAAACACCATATATTTT. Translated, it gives CASSNSELRGPGNTIYF.

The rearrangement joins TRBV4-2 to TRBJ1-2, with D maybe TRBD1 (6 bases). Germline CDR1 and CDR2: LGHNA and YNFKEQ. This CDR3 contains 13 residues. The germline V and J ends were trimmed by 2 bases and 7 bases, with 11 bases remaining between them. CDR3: CASSQTGILGYTF. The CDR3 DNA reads TGTGCCAGCAGCCAAACAGGGATTCTTGGCTACACCTTC.

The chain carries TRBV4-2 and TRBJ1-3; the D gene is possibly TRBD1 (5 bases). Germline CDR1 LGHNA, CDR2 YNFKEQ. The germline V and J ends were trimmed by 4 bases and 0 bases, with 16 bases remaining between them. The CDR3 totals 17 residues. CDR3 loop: CASSLSGWGSSGNTIYF. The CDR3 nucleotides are TGTGCCAGCAGCCTCTCCGGGTGGGGGAGCTCTGGAAACACCATATATTTT.